The 6 T cell receptor beta chains presented below share a single source sample, sequenced in a study of early T cells in non-severe SARS-CoV-2 infection. Using its own MiXCR run on the 5' RACE reads, TCRdb lists one record per CDR3 protein. The sample yields 70,000 or so distinct CDR3 sequences, roughly an eighth seen once. Sequencing was done on a sample of whole blood. The receptors shown here come from an adult who was a healthcare worker with PCR-confirmed SARS-CoV-2 infection or an uninfected control (not recorded which).

At least ten counts were recorded for this clonotype. This rearrangement joins TRBV29-1 to TRBJ2-1; 11 bases match TRBD1. Germline-derived CDR1 and CDR2 are SQVTM and ANQGSEA. The CDR3 is 15 amino acids. The junction had 5 bases not matched to a gene; V was cut back by 2 bases and J by 5 bases. DNA of the CDR3: TGCAGCGTTGAATTTGGGGACAGGGGGAACAATGAGCAGTTCTTC. Translating it yields CSVEFGDRGNNEQFF.

This clonotype was seen only once. This sequence joins TRBV27 and TRBJ2-1; 8 nucleotides agree with TRBD1. This CDR3 spans 14 amino acids. Trimming removed 10 bases from V and 0 bases from J; junction bases left unmatched: 5. Germline lookup yields CDR1 MNHEY and CDR2 SMNVEV (reference sequence). The CDR3 here is CATRTGSSYNEQFF. Here the CDR3 DNA reads TGTGCCACCAGGACAGGGAGCTCCTACAATGAGCAGTTCTTC.

The rearrangement uses TRBV9 and TRBJ1-1; D remains unclear. The CDR3 runs to 14 residues. Germline V lookup: CDR1 SGDLS, CDR2 YYNGEE. The V gene lost 0 bases and the J gene lost 5 bases, with 11 bases spanning the gap. CDR3 coding DNA: TGTGCCAGCAGCGTAGGTACGAGAGGGACTGAAGCTTTCTTT. Translating it yields CASSVGTRGTEAFF.

Ten or more counts support this clonotype. The chain combines TRBV7-8 with TRBJ2-5; 13 bases line up with TRBD2. V was pared by 0 bases and J by 4 bases, with 11 bases of the junction left unmatched. The CDR3 sequence is 19 residues long. Germline V gene data show CDR1 as SGHVS and CDR2 as FQNEAQ. In DNA form, the CDR3 reads TGTGCCAGCAGCTTAGCTCCTACGACTAGCGGGGGGCCGTTAGAGACCCAGTACTTC. Amino acid sequence: CASSLAPTTSGGPLETQYF.

This clonotype was seen ten or more times. The chain recombines TRBV14 with TRBJ2-2; no definite D call. Trimming left V 0 bases short and J 1 base short, with 3 bases between. Germline V CDR1 and CDR2: SGHDN, FVKESK. There are 14 residues in the CDR3. CDR3 nucleotides: TGTGCCAGCAGCCAAGACTGGAACACCGGGGAGCTGTTTTTT. It specifies CASSQDWNTGELFF.

This clonotype has a count of ten or more. CDR3 DNA sequence: TGTGCCAGCAGTTGGACATCGTCCGAGCAGTACTTC. Its translation: CASSWTSSEQYF. The rearrangement joins TRBV11-2 to TRBJ2-7, with D possibly TRBD1 on 5 matching bases. V was trimmed by 6 bases and J by 6 bases, leaving 12 bases between them. The CDR3 totals 12 residues. From germline, CDR1 is SGHAT and CDR2 FQNNGV.